The 8 T cell receptor beta chains below were found in one sample sequenced in a study of human T cells and chemical hapten exposure. Indicated time point: pre-sensitization, week 0. As for treatment: therapeutic diphenylcyclopropenone sensitization with weekly scalp DPC. Unfractionated whole blood was the source from which total RNA was extracted. TCRdb analysed the RACE reads with MiXCR anew, one entry per CDR3 protein. Of roughly 50,000 distinct CDR3 sequences in the sample, 8.5% to 10% were seen once. The sequenced sample was whole blood, obtained in connection with sensitization to the hapten diphenylcyclopropenone (DPC). These receptors were obtained from a woman aged 25-40 years with alopecia areata. Some clones in this sample may be carry-over from other donors' samples.

This clonotype occurred a few times. This chain links TRBV5-1 with TRBJ1-1; 8 positions agree with TRBD1. Unmatched junction bases numbered 12, after V lost 3 bases and J lost 5 bases. The CDR3 consists of 16 residues. CDR1 and CDR2 from the germline V gene are SGHRS and YFSETQ. CDR3: CASSWTDRGEGTEAFF. The CDR3 region has the DNA TGCGCCAGCAGCTGGACAGACAGGGGCGAGGGGACTGAAGCTTTCTTT.

This clonotype was seen a few times. Mismatch with germline at one junction end may stem from a read error. This chain joins TRBV7-7 and TRBJ2-5; 11 bases line up with TRBD1. The CDR3 runs to 16 residues. The V gene's germline CDR1 is SSHAT and CDR2 FNYEAQ (reference sequence). The CDR3 region has the DNA TGTGCTAGCAGCTTAGTCCCCCCTGGGACAGGGGGGACCCAGTACTTC. Its protein is CASSLVPPGTGGTQYF.

The CDR3 DNA reads as TGTGCCAGCAGCTCCCGGTTTGGCATTCAGTACTTC. The encoded protein is CASSSRFGIQYF. The rearrangement links TRBV7-9 to TRBJ2-4; D uncertain. V was shortened by 4 bases and J by 9 bases, with 10 bases between the two germline ends. Per germline, CDR1 SEHNR and CDR2 FQNEAQ (reference sequence). There are 12 residues in the CDR3.

This clonotype was found a few times. J is TRBJ2-1 and V is TRBV12-3 or TRBV12-4, with 10 bases lining up with TRBD2. This CDR3 has 15 amino acids. Germline trimming cut 2 bases from V and 9 bases from J; bases unmatched to any gene: 7. The CDR3, as DNA: TGTGCCAGCAGTTTACTAAGCGGGGGGGCCGTTGAGCAGTTCTTC. Protein sequence: CASSLLSGGAVEQFF.

This clonotype occurred many times. The J gene is TRBJ2-6, the V gene TRBV4-3; D may match TRBD1 or TRBD2 (5 bases each). In germline, CDR1 is LGHNA, CDR2 YSLEER. The V end was cut by 1 base, the J end by 4 bases, with 14 bases between. The CDR3 extends over 17 amino acids. CDR3 DNA sequence: TGCGCCAGCAGCCAAGGCTTGATGTGGGACGGGGCCAACGTCCTGACTTTC. It translates to CASSQGLMWDGANVLTF.

This clonotype was observed a handful of times. This rearrangement joins TRBV19 to TRBJ2-3; D is undetermined. With 8 bases removed from V and 4 bases from J, the gap between germline ends came to 16 bases. This CDR3 has 14 residues. Germline CDR1 LNHDA, CDR2 SQIVND (reference sequence). The CDR3 loop is CASGVDLNADTQYF. The CDR3 DNA reads TGTGCCAGTGGCGTTGACTTAAACGCAGATACGCAGTATTTT.

This clonotype was seen many times. This chain uses TRBV7-8 with TRBJ1-1; D gene ambiguous. Between the trimmed V and J ends, which lost 1 base and 0 bases, there was a span of 12 bases. The CDR3 sequence is 16 residues long. Germline CDR1 reads SGHVS; CDR2 reads FQNEAQ. CDR3 nucleotide sequence: TGTGCCAGCAGCTTAGTCACTGGGTGGATGAACACTGAAGCTTTCTTT. Protein: CASSLVTGWMNTEAFF.

This clonotype has a handful of counts. The V and J genes are TRBV9 and TRBJ2-5, with TRBD2 as a possible D gene (5 bases). CDR1 is SGDLS, CDR2 YYNGEE, per germline. Trimming removed 0 bases at V and 5 bases at J, with 11 bases between. The CDR3 covers 14 residues. The CDR3 bases are TGTGCCAGCAGCGTAGATACTAGAAAGGAGACCCAGTACTTC. Protein sequence: CASSVDTRKETQYF.